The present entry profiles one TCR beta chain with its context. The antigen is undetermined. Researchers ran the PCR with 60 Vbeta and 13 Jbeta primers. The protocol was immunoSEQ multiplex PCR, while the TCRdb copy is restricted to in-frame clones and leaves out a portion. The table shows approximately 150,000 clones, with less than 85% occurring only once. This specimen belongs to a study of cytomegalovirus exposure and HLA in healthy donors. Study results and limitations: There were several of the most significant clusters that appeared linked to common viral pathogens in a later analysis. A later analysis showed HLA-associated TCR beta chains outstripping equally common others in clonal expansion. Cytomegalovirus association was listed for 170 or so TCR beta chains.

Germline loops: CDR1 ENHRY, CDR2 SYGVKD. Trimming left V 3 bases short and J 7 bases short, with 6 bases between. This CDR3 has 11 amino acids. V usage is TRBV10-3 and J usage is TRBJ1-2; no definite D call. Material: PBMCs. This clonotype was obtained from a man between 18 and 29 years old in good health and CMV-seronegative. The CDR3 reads CAISDYTGYTF. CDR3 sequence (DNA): TGTGCCATCAGTGACTATACTGGCTACACCTTC.